The clone carrying this T cell receptor (beta chain) is a singleton in its sample. These data belong to a study of blood T cell repertoires in COVID-19. Study summary: Acute and convalescent COVID-19 samples came from the United States, Italy and Spain.

Under the authors' procedure: Using reference gene primer amplification, nucleated cell counts were estimated. Some clones are missing from TCRdb's copy, which holds only in-frame ones; the method was immunoSEQ multiplex PCR. The V and J calls and clone size come from that table; D and trimming were worked out from the DNA. The sample gives about 150,000 clones, 83% of which show up once; under 2.5% is in the top ten. Germline lookup yields CDR1 SEHNR and CDR2 FQNEAQ (reference sequence). The CDR3 runs to 14 residues. V lost 1 base and J 10 bases, leaving 17 bases between the germline ends. The V call is TRBV7-9, the J call TRBJ2-7; weak D call: TRBD1 (5 bases). The source material was peripheral blood. The TCR originated in an elderly woman with acute or convalescent COVID-19. The CDR3 bases are TGTGCCAGCAGCTTAGAAGGGGTCCTTGTCGAACAGTACTTC. This codes for CASSLEGVLVEQYF.